This record concerns one T cell receptor beta chain sequence. No antigen is known for it. Each CDR3 protein gets one entry after TCRdb re-called the 5' RACE reads with MiXCR. The table includes approximately 300,000 distinct CDR3 sequences, roughly 8% detected once. Germline V lookup: CDR1 SGHRS, CDR2 YFSETQ. This CDR3 is built from 15 residues. Losses at the gene ends were 4 bases for V and 4 bases for J; bases not matched to a gene: 9. The data belong to a study of CD8 T cells in ankylosing spondylitis. Study findings and constraints: A motif in TCR beta, a set of several highly homologous variants, appeared characteristic of ankylosing spondylitis blood.

The chain recombines TRBV5-1 with TRBJ2-3, with TRBD2 identical over 7 bases. The sample was blood, either unsorted or a sorted T cell fraction (not recorded which). The TCR was taken from a male donor with ankylosing spondylitis. The CDR3 sequence is CASSLPAGRADTQYF. In DNA, the CDR3 is TGCGCCAGCAGCCTACCAGCGGGACGGGCAGATACGCAGTATTTT. Variable domain in full (rest from reference TRBV5-1 and TRBJ2-3): KAGVTQTPRYLIKTRGQQVTLSCSPISGHRSVSWYQQTPGQGLQFLFEYFSETQRNKGNFPGRFSGRQFSNSRSEMNVSTLELGDSALYLCASSLPAGRADTQYFGPGTRLTVL.